The rows below give T cell receptor beta chains drawn from one sample of a study of T cell responses to AZD1222 COVID-19 vaccine. Using immunoSEQ multiplex PCR, the repertoire was profiled, and TCRdb retains in-frame clones only, with some absent. This table holds fewer than 200,000 clones, around 90% found once. Here the sequenced sample was peripheral blood, taken on day 0 of AZD1222 vaccination. These receptors were collected from an adult in good health. CDR3s include the opening cysteine and the closing phenylalanine or tryptophan. D genes are given only for firm matches. Clone size appears in some rows only: once, few, many, or a class for an expanded clone.

d_call j_call v_call clone_size cdr3_aa cdr3_nt
- TRBJ2-7 TRBV6-5 - CASLGGSSSYEQYF TGTGCCAGCTTAGGGGGGAGTAGCTCCTACGAGCAGTACTTC
TRBD2 TRBJ2-1 TRBV9 - CASSVGVAGGGYNNEQFF TGTGCCAGCAGCGTAGGAGTAGCGGGAGGGGGATACAACAATGAGCAGTTCTTC
TRBD2 TRBJ2-3 TRBV9 once CASSVGAGGPEDTQYF TGTGCCAGCAGCGTAGGAGCGGGAGGGCCGGAAGATACGCAGTATTTT
TRBD1 TRBJ2-2 TRBV12-5 - CASGPTGGLNTGELFF TGTGCTAGTGGGCCCACAGGGGGCCTGAACACCGGGGAGCTGTTTTTT
- TRBJ2-6 TRBV7-3 - CASSLKRSSGANVLTF TGTGCCAGCAGCTTAAAGAGGTCCTCCGGGGCCAACGTCCTGACTTTC
- TRBJ1-6 TRBV5-1 once CASSLALDRYNSPLHF TGCGCCAGCAGCTTGGCCCTGGACAGATATAATTCACCCCTCCACTTT
- TRBJ1-2 TRBV28 - CASSLLTVYGYTF TGTGCCAGCAGTTTATTGACAGTTTATGGCTACACCTTC
- TRBJ2-1 TRBV27 - CASRVGHSISYNEQFF TGTGCCAGCAGGGTTGGACATTCCATCTCCTACAATGAGCAGTTCTTC
- TRBJ2-2 TRBV11-2 - CASSLFRLGELFF TGTGCCAGCAGCTTATTTCGGCTGGGGGAGCTGTTTTTT
TRBD1 TRBJ1-6 TRBV9 - CASSGPGTGDSPLHF TGTGCCAGCAGCGGGCCCGGGACAGGGGACTCACCCCTCCACTTT
TRBD1 TRBJ1-1 TRBV6-2/TRBV6-3 - CASSSAPGGGNTEAFF TGTGCCAGCAGTTCTGCCCCAGGGGGAGGAAACACTGAAGCTTTCTTT
- TRBJ2-1 TRBV27 - CASSFAGRPRKFDEQFF TGTGCCAGCAGTTTTGCGGGGCGGCCGAGGAAATTCGATGAGCAGTTCTTC
- TRBJ2-6 TRBV15 - CATSRGRGWDVLTF TGTGCCACCAGCAGAGGAAGGGGGTGGGACGTCCTGACTTTC
TRBD2 TRBJ2-1 TRBV20-1 few CSASGQRDLNEQFF TGCAGTGCTAGTGGCCAGCGGGACCTCAATGAGCAGTTCTTC
- TRBJ1-4 TRBV10-3 - CAISESGGTNEKLFF TGTGCCATCAGTGAGTCGGGGGGAACTAATGAAAAACTGTTTTTT
TRBD1 TRBJ1-1 TRBV28 - CASRGGGQTEAFF TGTGCCAGCAGAGGGGGCGGCCAAACTGAAGCTTTCTTT
- TRBJ1-3 TRBV11-2 - CASSLDGGRRNTIYF TGTGCCAGCAGCTTAGATGGGGGCAGGAGAAACACCATATATTTT
TRBD1 TRBJ2-1 TRBV6-5 once CASSSGTGIVNEQFF TGTGCCAGCAGCTCCGGGACAGGGATTGTCAATGAGCAGTTCTTC
TRBD1 TRBJ2-7 TRBV4-1 - CASSQAGQGSYEQYF TGCGCCAGCAGCCAAGCCGGACAGGGGTCCTACGAGCAGTACTTC
- TRBJ1-5 TRBV12-3/TRBV12-4 - CASRLGNNQPQHF TGTGCCAGCAGACTAGGTAATAATCAGCCCCAGCATTTT
- TRBJ1-5 TRBV10-1 few CASSEVPGQPQHF TGCGCCAGCAGTGAGGTCCCGGGACAGCCCCAGCATTTT
TRBD1 TRBJ2-3 TRBV4-1 - CASSQTRTGVTDTQYF TGCGCCAGCAGCCAGACCCGGACAGGGGTCACAGATACGCAGTATTTT
- TRBJ1-3 TRBV2 - CASTPLNSGNTIYF TGTGCCAGCACCCCCCTAAACTCTGGAAACACCATATATTTT
- TRBJ1-5 TRBV5-8 few CASSQLKHAGLNQPQHF TGTGCCAGCAGCCAACTGAAACATGCAGGTTTGAATCAGCCCCAGCATTTT
- TRBJ2-2 TRBV5-4 - CACTSGNPNTGELFF TGTGCCTGCACGTCAGGCAACCCCAACACCGGGGAGCTGTTTTTT
- TRBJ1-5 TRBV20-1 - CSASRGYSNQPQHF TGCAGTGCTAGTCGAGGGTATAGCAATCAGCCCCAGCATTTT
TRBD1 TRBJ1-3 TRBV30 - CASAGQPIPGGNTIYF TGTGCCTCCGCGGGACAGCCAATACCGGGAGGAAACACCATATATTTT
- TRBJ2-7 TRBV27 - CASSPDVGGQDEQYF TGTGCCAGCAGCCCTGACGTGGGGGGGCAAGACGAGCAGTACTTC
TRBD2 TRBJ2-7 TRBV6-5 - CASTRREGEQYF TGTGCCAGCACTAGGCGGGAGGGCGAGCAGTACTTC
- TRBJ1-1 TRBV5-4 - CASSLDVGPSTEAFF TGTGCCAGCAGCTTGGACGTGGGCCCCTCAACTGAAGCTTTCTTT
- TRBJ1-1 TRBV28 - CASSLSVFAAFF TGTGCCAGCAGTTTAAGTGTCTTCGCAGCTTTCTTT
TRBD1 TRBJ2-2 TRBV19 - CASSTDRVTGELFF TGTGCCAGTAGTACGGACAGGGTCACCGGGGAGCTGTTTTTT
- TRBJ1-4 TRBV7-9 - CASSSQGLLEKLFF TGTGCCAGCAGTTCACAGGGCTTGCTTGAAAAACTGTTTTTT
- TRBJ2-1 TRBV5-1 - CASWTGTSSYNEQFF TGCGCCAGTTGGACTGGGACGTCCTCCTACAATGAGCAGTTCTTC
- TRBJ2-3 TRBV19 - CASSIVTGTKTDTQYF TGTGCCAGTAGTATAGTTACAGGGACTAAGACAGATACGCAGTATTTT
TRBD2 TRBJ2-1 TRBV19 - CASSIGQLAGNEQFF TGTGCCAGTAGTATAGGGCAACTAGCGGGCAATGAGCAGTTCTTC
- TRBJ1-1 TRBV6-2/TRBV6-3 - CASSYGLMNTEAFF TGTGCCAGCAGTTACGGTCTCATGAACACTGAAGCTTTCTTT
- TRBJ1-2 TRBV3-1/TRBV3-2 - CASSQDNGYTF TGTGCCAGCAGCCAAGATAATGGCTACACCTTC
- TRBJ1-1 TRBV7-2 - CASSPGGARETEAFF TGTGCCAGCAGCCCCGGGGGGGCGCGAGAAACTGAAGCTTTCTTT